These 15 T cell receptor beta chains share one sample of origin, sequenced in a study of blood T cell repertoires in COVID-19. Only in-frame clones appear in the TCRdb table, and some are missing; sequencing was by immunoSEQ multiplex PCR. The profile shows about 290,000 clones, 89% of them singletons. Sequencing used peripheral blood. The receptors shown here come from a woman aged 40 to 50 who had recovered from COVID-19.

This chain uses TRBV2 with TRBJ2-7; the D gene is possibly TRBD1 (5 bases). The V gene lost 9 bases and the J gene lost 0 bases, with 15 bases spanning the gap. The CDR3 sequence is 14 residues long. CDR1 and CDR2 (germline): SNHLY, FYNNEI. CDR3 region: CARSDRRSSYEQYF. CDR3 bases: TGTGCCAGGTCAGACAGACGGAGCTCCTACGAGCAGTACTTC.

The gene calls are TRBV11-3 and TRBJ2-3, with D possibly being TRBD2 (5 bases). This CDR3 is built from 13 residues. Trimming stripped 3 bases from V and 8 bases from J, with 12 bases between. Germline values: CDR1 SGHNT, CDR2 YENEEA. CDR3 nucleotides: TGTGCCAGCAGCTTCGGGGAGCTCGGTACGCAGTATTTT. It translates to CASSFGELGTQYF. Full variable domain (rest looked up from reference TRBV11-3 and TRBJ2-3): EAGVVQSPRYKIIEKKQPVAFWCNPISGHNTLYWYLQNLGQGPELLIRYENEEAVDDSQLPKDRFSAERLKGVDSTLKIQPAELGDSAVYLCASSFGELGTQYFGPGTRLTVL.

This clone was observed a handful of times. The rearrangement joins TRBV6-5 to TRBJ2-3, with D possibly TRBD2 on 6 matching bases. Trimming left V 10 bases short and J 0 bases short, with 17 bases between. Germline CDR1 reads MNHEY; CDR2 reads SVGAGI. CDR3 length: 15 residues. The CDR3 coding sequence is TGTGCCACCAAAAGCGGGTTCACTAGCACAGATACGCAGTATTTT. Encoded protein: CATKSGFTSTDTQYF.

The chain links TRBV19 to TRBJ1-3; D remains unclear. The CDR3 runs 13 residues. The germline gives CDR1 LNHDA, CDR2 SQIVND (reference sequence). The V and J ends lost 8 bases and 1 base respectively, with 9 bases between them. Written as DNA, the CDR3 is TGTGCCAGTCCAGGTATTTCTGGAAACACCATATATTTT. Translated: CASPGISGNTIYF. The full variable domain, rest sourced from reference TRBV19 and TRBJ1-3, is DGGITQSPKYLFRKEGQNVTLSCEQNLNHDAMYWYRQDPGQGLRLIYYSQIVNDFQKGDIAEGYSVSREKKESFPLTVTSAQKNPTAFYLCASPGISGNTIYFGEGSWLTVV.

This sequence joins TRBV15 and TRBJ2-1; D might be TRBD2 (6 bases). V was pared by 4 bases and J by 5 bases, with 9 bases between. CDR3 length equals 13 residues. The germline gives CDR1 LNHNV, CDR2 YYDKDF (reference sequence). In nucleotides, the CDR3 is TGTGCCACCAGCACGGGACTTGACAATGAGCAGTTCTTC. Protein: CATSTGLDNEQFF.

CDR3 sequence (DNA): TGTGCCAGTAGTATGTGGCAGACGAACACCGGGGAGCTGTTTTTT. This gives the protein CASSMWQTNTGELFF. This chain connects TRBV19 to TRBJ2-2; D gene uncertain. This CDR3 contains 15 residues. Trimming removed 3 bases at V and 0 bases at J, with 8 bases between. In germline, CDR1 is LNHDA, CDR2 SQIVND (reference sequence).

CDR3 in amino acids: CASSYGLENTGELFF. CDR3 bases: TGCGCCAGCAGCTATGGACTAGAAAACACCGGGGAGCTGTTTTTT. The chain links TRBV5-1 to TRBJ2-2; 7 positions match TRBD2. The CDR3 runs 15 residues. Germline V gives CDR1 SGHRS, CDR2 YFSETQ. The V and J ends lost 3 bases and 2 bases, in that order; junction bases with no gene match: 4. Complete variable domain (other parts from reference TRBV5-1 and TRBJ2-2): KAGVTQTPRYLIKTRGQQVTLSCSPISGHRSVSWYQQTPGQGLQFLFEYFSETQRNKGNFPGRFSGRQFSNSRSEMNVSTLELGDSALYLCASSYGLENTGELFFGEGSRLTVL.

The V gene is TRBV14, the J gene TRBJ2-1; a possible D gene is TRBD2 (6 bases). The CDR3 loop spans 18 amino acids. Trimming removed 0 bases from V and 4 bases from J, with 19 bases in between. Germline CDR1 is SGHDN and CDR2 is FVKESK. The CDR3 loop is CASSQDARRASVYNEQFF. CDR3 coding DNA: TGTGCCAGCAGCCAAGATGCCCGGAGGGCCTCTGTGTACAATGAGCAGTTCTTC. Filled out from reference TRBV14 and TRBJ2-1, the complete variable domain reads EAGVTQFPSHSVIEKGQTVTLRCDPISGHDNLYWYRRVMGKEIKFLLHFVKESKQDESGMPNNRFLAERTGGTYSTLKVQPAELEDSGVYFCASSQDARRASVYNEQFFGPGTRLTVL.

This clone was seen once. The V gene is TRBV2, the J gene TRBJ2-7; 7 nucleotides line up with TRBD2. Germline CDR1 SNHLY, CDR2 FYNNEI. V lost 6 bases and J lost 12; bases outside the gene matches: 11. The CDR3 length is 12 residues. The CDR3 reads CASRIGPGGRYF. The CDR3 coding sequence is TGTGCCAGCAGAATTGGTCCGGGGGGTCGGTACTTC.

The chain employs TRBV2 and TRBJ2-5; D remains unclear. V was pared by 7 bases and J by 7 bases, with 13 bases between. The germline V gene has CDR1 SNHLY and CDR2 FYNNEI. The CDR3 has 12 amino acids. The DNA for the CDR3 is TGTGCCAGCACCATGAGCTTAGCGACCCAGTACTTC. It translates to CASTMSLATQYF.

About this clone: Other DNA sequences from this sample encode an identical CDR3 as well. The genes are TRBV30 and TRBJ2-3; 10 bases are shared with TRBD1. CDR3 length: 14 residues. Germline assignment: CDR1 GTSNPN and CDR2 SVGIG (reference sequence). With V trimmed by 3 bases and J by 2 bases, 2 bases remained unmatched. The CDR3 sequence: CAWRTGGPTDTQYF. In DNA form, the CDR3 reads TGTGCCTGGAGGACAGGGGGCCCCACAGATACGCAGTATTTT.

Of note for this clone: The junction and the germline gene differ at one end; a read error may be behind it. The chain links TRBV23-1 to TRBJ2-7, with 10 bases identical to TRBD1. TRBV23-1 is identified as an open reading frame with a role that is uncertain. This CDR3 has 14 residues. The CDR3: CAGSGQGVTYEQYF. The DNA for the CDR3 is TGCGCCGGCAGTGGACAGGGGGTTACCTACGAGCAGTACTTC.

The chain is built from TRBV15 and TRBJ2-1; 8 nucleotides agree with TRBD1. Germline-derived CDR1 and CDR2 are LNHNV and YYDKDF (reference sequence). This CDR3 is built from 15 residues. V gave up 5 bases and J gave up 6 bases; unmatched junction bases: 9. The CDR3 protein is CATSVRDRRGNEQFF. CDR3 nucleotide sequence: TGTGCCACCAGCGTCCGGGACAGGAGGGGCAATGAGCAGTTCTTC.

Concerning this clone itself: The same CDR3 also results from other DNA sequences found in this sample. This rearrangement joins TRBV19 to TRBJ2-3; 7 bases map to TRBD1. Unmatched junction bases numbered 2, after V lost 3 bases and J lost 5 bases. Germline values: CDR1 LNHDA, CDR2 SQIVND (reference sequence). The CDR3 is 13 residues long. CDR3 DNA: TGTGCCAGTAGTATTCAGGGGGTAGATACGCAGTATTTT. This sequence encodes CASSIQGVDTQYF. The complete variable domain, with remaining parts taken from reference TRBV19 and TRBJ2-3, reads DGGITQSPKYLFRKEGQNVTLSCEQNLNHDAMYWYRQDPGQGLRLIYYSQIVNDFQKGDIAEGYSVSREKKESFPLTVTSAQKNPTAFYLCASSIQGVDTQYFGPGTRLTVL.

The gene calls are TRBV27 and TRBJ2-7; 9 nucleotides line up with TRBD2. Germline lookup yields CDR1 MNHEY and CDR2 SMNVEV (reference sequence). The trim removed 6 bases at V and 6 bases at J, leaving 9 bases unmatched. The CDR3 contains 14 residues. CDR3 loop: CASSLAGRGSEQYF. Written as DNA, the CDR3 is TGTGCCAGCAGCCTAGCGGGAAGAGGGTCCGAGCAGTACTTC.